This is a list of T cell receptor beta chains from one sample in a study of blood T cell repertoires in COVID-19. Here immunoSEQ multiplex PCR was the method, and the copy in TCRdb shows in-frame clones only, minus some. The table records about 220,000 clones, approximately 82% of them present only once. Sequenced: peripheral blood. Every receptor here comes from a man aged 50 to 59 with active or convalescent COVID-19. Both conserved end residues are part of each CDR3. Fields, in order: CDR3 protein, CDR3 DNA, clone size, D gene, J gene, V gene. A D gene is named only where the DNA matches it firmly. Clone size is shown for a subset of rows, as once, few, many or a class of expanded clone.

CDR3: CASSSWTGLTGELFF
DNA: TGTGCCAGCAGCTCGTGGACAGGGCTGACCGGGGAGCTGTTTTTT
size: -
D: TRBD1
J: TRBJ2-2
V: TRBV7-2

CDR3: CASSPDERLGYNSPLHF
DNA: TGTGCCAGCAGCCCCGATGAGAGGCTTGGGTATAATTCACCCCTCCACTTT
size: -
D: -
J: TRBJ1-6
V: TRBV7-9

CDR3: CASSLGAASGSGETQYF
DNA: TGTGCCAGCAGCTTAGGGGCTGCTAGCGGGAGTGGAGAGACCCAGTACTTC
size: -
D: TRBD2
J: TRBJ2-5
V: TRBV11-3

CDR3: CASSPNRGGTNEKLFF
DNA: TGTGCCAGCAGCCCGAACAGGGGAGGTACTAATGAAAAACTGTTTTTT
size: -
D: TRBD1
J: TRBJ1-4
V: TRBV7-8

CDR3: CASSYTGRLFYEQYF
DNA: TGTGCCAGCAGTTATACAGGGCGGCTATTCTACGAGCAGTACTTC
size: -
D: -
J: TRBJ2-7
V: TRBV6-2/TRBV6-3

CDR3: CASSRLPGLAGGQREETQYF
DNA: TGTGCCAGCAGTCGCCTCCCGGGACTAGCGGGAGGACAACGGGAGGAGACCCAGTACTTC
size: -
D: TRBD2
J: TRBJ2-5
V: TRBV27

CDR3: CASSQPLGQGASTDTQYF
DNA: TGTGCCAGCAGCCAACCGCTGGGACAGGGGGCCAGCACAGATACGCAGTATTTT
size: -
D: TRBD1
J: TRBJ2-3
V: TRBV13

CDR3: CASTMGWGTDTEAFF
DNA: TGTGCCAGTACCATGGGCTGGGGGACAGACACTGAAGCTTTCTTT
size: -
D: TRBD1
J: TRBJ1-1
V: TRBV19

CDR3: CASRTSGKTGANVLTF
DNA: TGTGCCAGCAGGACTAGCGGAAAGACTGGGGCCAACGTCCTGACTTTC
size: -
D: TRBD2
J: TRBJ2-6
V: TRBV11-2

CDR3: CASRTPPRVAREQYF
DNA: TGTGCCAGCAGAACACCTCCGAGGGTAGCGCGAGAGCAGTACTTC
size: -
D: -
J: TRBJ2-7
V: TRBV6-4

CDR3: CASSLRTGSYEQYF
DNA: TGTGCCAGCAGCTTACGGACAGGGTCTTACGAGCAGTACTTC
size: -
D: TRBD1
J: TRBJ2-7
V: TRBV5-4

CDR3: CASSQTGQGYNEQFF
DNA: TGCGCCAGCAGCCAGACGGGACAGGGGTACAATGAGCAGTTCTTC
size: once
D: TRBD1
J: TRBJ2-1
V: TRBV5-1

CDR3: CAISVGVGHGYTF
DNA: TGTGCCATCAGTGTTGGGGTGGGGCATGGCTACACCTTC
size: -
D: -
J: TRBJ1-2
V: TRBV10-3

CDR3: CASSRSGRSSYEQYF
DNA: TGTGCCAGCAGCCGAAGCGGGCGGAGCTCCTACGAGCAGTACTTC
size: once
D: -
J: TRBJ2-7
V: TRBV7-8

CDR3: CASSGQENIQYF
DNA: TGTGCCAGCAGTGGACAGGAAAACATTCAGTACTTC
size: -
D: -
J: TRBJ2-4
V: TRBV25-1

CDR3: CSASRGSNEQFF
DNA: TGCAGTGCTAGTCGGGGGAGCAATGAGCAGTTCTTC
size: -
D: -
J: TRBJ2-1
V: TRBV20-1

CDR3: CASSLTSLPGNEQFF
DNA: TGCGCCAGCAGCCTTACTAGCCTGCCTGGCAATGAGCAGTTCTTC
size: -
D: -
J: TRBJ2-1
V: TRBV4-1

CDR3: CASSQYGNTEAFF
DNA: TGTGCCAGCAGCCAATACGGGAACACTGAAGCTTTCTTT
size: -
D: -
J: TRBJ1-1
V: TRBV3-1/TRBV3-2

CDR3: CASSQVRGRVGYGYTF
DNA: TGCGCCAGCAGCCAAGTACGTGGCAGGGTGGGCTATGGCTACACCTTC
size: -
D: -
J: TRBJ1-2
V: TRBV4-3

CDR3: CASSLSVVIGFTYEQYF
DNA: TGTGCCAGCAGCTTATCCGTCGTTATCGGTTTTACCTACGAGCAGTACTTC
size: -
D: -
J: TRBJ2-7
V: TRBV11-2

CDR3: CASSLAGQGAYTIYF
DNA: TGTGCCAGCAGCTTAGCCGGACAGGGGGCCTACACCATATATTTT
size: -
D: TRBD1
J: TRBJ1-3
V: TRBV7-2

CDR3: CASSLGWRENTGELFF
DNA: TGTGCCAGCAGCTTAGGATGGCGGGAGAACACCGGGGAGCTGTTTTTT
size: -
D: -
J: TRBJ2-2
V: TRBV11-3

CDR3: CASSSTRRRAVYSSYNEQFF
DNA: TGTGCCAGCAGTTCAACCAGGCGTCGAGCCGTTTATAGCTCCTACAATGAGCAGTTCTTC
size: once
D: -
J: TRBJ2-1
V: TRBV28

CDR3: CASSEGGTSTYEQYF
DNA: TGTGCCAGCAGTGAAGGGGGGACTTCCACCTACGAGCAGTACTTC
size: -
D: -
J: TRBJ2-7
V: TRBV2

CDR3: CASTYAGNEQFF
DNA: TGCGCCAGTACTTACGCGGGCAATGAGCAGTTCTTC
size: -
D: -
J: TRBJ2-1
V: TRBV5-1

CDR3: CASRWGGVNSPLHF
DNA: TGTGCCAGCAGATGGGGGGGCGTAAATTCACCCCTCCACTTT
size: once
D: -
J: TRBJ1-6
V: TRBV5-5

CDR3: CASTGFDNEQFF
DNA: TGTGCCTCCACGGGATTCGACAATGAGCAGTTCTTC
size: few
D: -
J: TRBJ2-1
V: TRBV19

CDR3: CASSTSEGGDTQYF
DNA: TGTGCCAGCAGCACTAGCGAGGGGGGAGATACGCAGTATTTT
size: -
D: -
J: TRBJ2-3
V: TRBV2

CDR3: CASRNEGAGELFF
DNA: TGTGCCAGCAGAAACGAGGGGGCCGGGGAGCTGTTTTTT
size: -
D: -
J: TRBJ2-2
V: TRBV7-8

CDR3: CATSGVLAGGGDTQYF
DNA: TGTGCCACCAGTGGCGTACTAGCGGGCGGCGGAGATACGCAGTATTTT
size: -
D: TRBD2
J: TRBJ2-3
V: TRBV24-1

CDR3: CASSLGLGSTEQFF
DNA: TGTGCCAGCAGTTTGGGCCTTGGGTCTACTGAGCAGTTCTTC
size: once
D: -
J: TRBJ2-1
V: TRBV6-5

CDR3: CASSGTGGNNSPLHF
DNA: TGTGCCAGCAGCGGGACAGGGGGAAACAATTCACCCCTCCACTTT
size: -
D: TRBD1
J: TRBJ1-6
V: TRBV2

CDR3: CASSPSPSSYNEQFF
DNA: TGTGCCAGCAGCCCTAGTCCGAGCTCCTACAATGAGCAGTTCTTC
size: -
D: -
J: TRBJ2-1
V: TRBV7-9

CDR3: CASSPQQNTEAFF
DNA: TGTGCCAGCTCACCTCAACAGAACACTGAAGCTTTCTTT
size: -
D: -
J: TRBJ1-1
V: TRBV18

CDR3: CASRQFSGSLGGNTEAFF
DNA: TGTGCCAGCAGACAATTCTCCGGGTCCCTGGGGGGGAACACTGAAGCTTTCTTT
size: -
D: -
J: TRBJ1-1
V: TRBV3-1/TRBV3-2

CDR3: CAIPGLRRTQHF
DNA: TGTGCCATCCCGGGACTCCGGCGTACCCAGCATTTT
size: -
D: -
J: TRBJ1-5
V: TRBV21-1

CDR3: CASSSRDSEAKNIQYF
DNA: TGTGCCAGCAGCTCTCGGGACAGTGAAGCCAAAAACATTCAGTACTTC
size: -
D: TRBD1
J: TRBJ2-4
V: TRBV7-2

CDR3: CSVRRGSGKTDTQYF
DNA: TGCAGCGTTCGAAGGGGGAGCGGGAAGACAGATACGCAGTATTTT
size: once
D: -
J: TRBJ2-3
V: TRBV29-1

CDR3: CASSSAERGPYEQYF
DNA: TGCGCCAGCAGCTCGGCAGAGAGGGGGCCCTACGAGCAGTACTTC
size: -
D: TRBD1
J: TRBJ2-7
V: TRBV5-1

CDR3: CASSVDPLSGTEAFF
DNA: TGTGCCAGCAGCGTAGATCCCCTCTCGGGGACTGAAGCTTTCTTT
size: -
D: -
J: TRBJ1-1
V: TRBV9

CDR3: CASSLGQGCTF
DNA: TGTGCCAGCAGCTTGGGTCAGGGGTGTACCTTC
size: once
D: -
J: TRBJ1-2
V: TRBV5-5

CDR3: CASSLQGNTIYF
DNA: TGTGCCAGCAGCTTACAAGGAAACACCATATATTTT
size: -
D: -
J: TRBJ1-3
V: TRBV7-9

CDR3: CASRDSANQPQHF
DNA: TGTGCCAGCAGGGACAGCGCCAATCAGCCCCAGCATTTT
size: -
D: -
J: TRBJ1-5
V: TRBV28

CDR3: CASSKGQGHEQYF
DNA: TGTGCCAGCAGCAAGGGACAGGGCCACGAGCAGTACTTC
size: -
D: TRBD1
J: TRBJ2-7
V: TRBV11-3

CDR3: CASLAATDTQYF
DNA: TGTGCCAGTCTCGCGGCCACAGATACGCAGTATTTT
size: -
D: -
J: TRBJ2-3
V: TRBV2

CDR3: CASRQGNQPQHF
DNA: TGTGCCAGCAGACAGGGTAATCAGCCCCAGCATTTT
size: -
D: -
J: TRBJ1-5
V: TRBV6-5

CDR3: CASSKTGWSETQYF
DNA: TGTGCCAGCAGTAAGACAGGGTGGTCAGAGACCCAGTACTTC
size: -
D: TRBD1
J: TRBJ2-5
V: TRBV6-5

CDR3: CASSFTGGTEAFF
DNA: TGTGCCAGCAGCTTCACGGGGGGTACTGAAGCTTTCTTT
size: -
D: -
J: TRBJ1-1
V: TRBV7-3

CDR3: CASSETGRQVWGEKLFF
DNA: TGTGCCAGCAGTGAAACCGGGCGACAGGTGTGGGGTGAAAAACTGTTTTTT
size: few
D: -
J: TRBJ1-4
V: TRBV2